Sequencing of this TCR beta chain was carried out in a study of T-cell reconstitution after alpha-beta-depleted transplantation in children. As for this clonotype: The target antigen is unknown.

Whole-study results and caveats: TCRbeta diversity was high at day 60 in some patients (a result of surviving recipient T cells and thymic progenitors). Reportedly, alpha-beta T cells present about two months post-transplant originated from several hundred expanded clones of graft origin. One year after transplant, T-cell counts and diversity came mostly from newly produced T cells.

TCRbeta library construction was performed incorporating unique molecular identifiers. TCRdb redid the calling of the PCR reads with MiXCR, one entry per CDR3 protein. Of about 460,000 distinct CDR3 sequences listed, roughly an eighth are singletons. The CDR3 covers 15 residues. The V and J ends lost 3 bases and 4 bases, in that order; junction bases with no gene match: 3. This sequence was found in a female patient under 10 years old who had a stem cell transplant for aplastic anemia, so the T cells may come from the graft donor. Here the sequenced sample was PBMCs, mostly from graft donor cells, taken 180 days after TCRalphabeta/CD19-depleted stem cell transplant. The chain uses TRBV12-3 or TRBV12-4 and TRBJ2-2, with 9 positions matching TRBD2. The CDR3 DNA reads TGTGCCAGCAGTTTCCTAGCGGGACCCACCGGGGAGCTGTTTTTT. Translating it yields CASSFLAGPTGELFF.